A selection of T cell receptor beta chains follows, all from one sample in a study of cytomegalovirus exposure and HLA in healthy donors. Only in-frame clones appear in the TCRdb table, and some are missing; sequencing was by immunoSEQ multiplex PCR. The table includes 90,000 to 100,000 clones, around four fifths detected once. The sequenced sample was PBMCs. The receptors were gathered from a man in his forties or fifties in good health and CMV-seronegative. CDR3s include the opening cysteine and the closing phenylalanine or tryptophan. Each record gives: V gene, clone size, J gene, D gene, CDR3 protein, CDR3 DNA. A D gene is named only where the DNA matches it firmly. Only some rows state a clone size, as once, few, many or a class for expanded clones.

V gene: TRBV7-9; clone size: .; J gene: TRBJ2-7; D gene: TRBD1; CDR3 protein: CASSLDPGQRREQYF; CDR3 DNA: TGTGCCAGCAGCTTAGACCCGGGACAGAGGCGCGAGCAGTACTTC
V gene: TRBV18; clone size: .; J gene: TRBJ2-7; D gene: TRBD1; CDR3 protein: CASSPPSQGAYEQYF; CDR3 DNA: TGTGCCAGCTCACCACCTTCACAGGGGGCCTACGAGCAGTACTTC
V gene: TRBV6-6; clone size: .; J gene: TRBJ1-6; D gene: TRBD1; CDR3 protein: CASSYSPGTGYSPLHF; CDR3 DNA: TGTGCCAGCAGTTACTCCCCCGGGACAGGGTATTCACCCCTCCACTTT
V gene: TRBV27; clone size: .; J gene: TRBJ2-2; D gene: TRBD2; CDR3 protein: CASSSGLAGGPGTGELFF; CDR3 DNA: TGTGCCAGCAGTTCCGGACTAGCGGGAGGGCCGGGCACCGGGGAGCTGTTTTTT
V gene: TRBV11-2; clone size: .; J gene: TRBJ1-1; D gene: .; CDR3 protein: CASSLAAGADTEAFF; CDR3 DNA: TGTGCCAGCAGCTTAGCGGCGGGGGCGGACACTGAAGCTTTCTTT
V gene: TRBV7-2; clone size: .; J gene: TRBJ2-3; D gene: .; CDR3 protein: CASSLALGAQYF; CDR3 DNA: TGTGCCAGCAGCTTAGCGCTAGGTGCGCAGTATTTT
V gene: TRBV7-8; clone size: .; J gene: TRBJ2-7; D gene: TRBD2; CDR3 protein: CASSFRRGRPYEQYF; CDR3 DNA: TGTGCCAGCAGCTTCCGGCGGGGGAGACCCTACGAGCAGTACTTC
V gene: TRBV6-1; clone size: .; J gene: TRBJ2-2; D gene: TRBD1; CDR3 protein: CASRTGGDTGELFF; CDR3 DNA: TGTGCCAGCAGGACAGGGGGCGATACCGGGGAGCTGTTTTTT
V gene: TRBV28; clone size: .; J gene: TRBJ1-3; D gene: .; CDR3 protein: CASSLYRVSGNTIYF; CDR3 DNA: TGTGCCAGCAGTTTATATCGTGTCTCTGGAAACACCATATATTTT
V gene: TRBV9; clone size: .; J gene: TRBJ2-7; D gene: TRBD2; CDR3 protein: CASSPRSGSSYEQYF; CDR3 DNA: TGTGCCAGCAGCCCCAGAAGCGGGAGCTCCTACGAGCAGTACTTC
V gene: TRBV28; clone size: .; J gene: TRBJ1-2; D gene: .; CDR3 protein: CASSSVYGYTF; CDR3 DNA: TGTGCCAGCAGTAGCGTCTATGGCTACACCTTC
V gene: TRBV6-6; clone size: few; J gene: TRBJ2-1; D gene: TRBD2; CDR3 protein: CASSYPGGGADEQFF; CDR3 DNA: TGTGCCAGCAGTTACCCGGGAGGTGGGGCGGATGAGCAGTTCTTC
V gene: TRBV29-1; clone size: .; J gene: TRBJ2-7; D gene: TRBD2; CDR3 protein: CSVEDFSSGGSYEQYF; CDR3 DNA: TGCAGCGTTGAAGATTTTTCCAGCGGGGGATCCTACGAGCAGTACTTC
V gene: TRBV5-4; clone size: few; J gene: TRBJ1-5; D gene: TRBD1; CDR3 protein: CASSLGGTGNQPQHF; CDR3 DNA: TGTGCCAGCAGCTTGGGAGGGACAGGCAATCAGCCCCAGCATTTT
V gene: TRBV9; clone size: few; J gene: TRBJ1-2; D gene: TRBD1; CDR3 protein: CASSTGVEGYTF; CDR3 DNA: TGTGCCAGCAGTACAGGGGTGGAAGGCTACACCTTC
V gene: TRBV28; clone size: .; J gene: TRBJ1-1; D gene: .; CDR3 protein: CASSSAQRGTEAFF; CDR3 DNA: TGTGCCAGCAGCTCAGCCCAGCGTGGGACTGAAGCTTTCTTT
V gene: TRBV6-1; clone size: .; J gene: TRBJ2-7; D gene: TRBD1; CDR3 protein: CASRAGQGIFSTYEQYF; CDR3 DNA: TGTGCCAGCCGTGCGGGACAGGGGATTTTTTCTACCTACGAGCAGTACTTC
V gene: TRBV19; clone size: .; J gene: TRBJ2-1; D gene: TRBD2; CDR3 protein: CASSMGGSSYNEQFF; CDR3 DNA: TGTGCCAGTAGTATGGGCGGGAGCTCCTACAATGAGCAGTTCTTC
V gene: TRBV29-1; clone size: .; J gene: TRBJ1-2; D gene: .; CDR3 protein: CSVVDRLYGYTF; CDR3 DNA: TGCAGCGTTGTGGACAGACTCTATGGCTACACCTTC
V gene: TRBV7-7; clone size: few; J gene: TRBJ2-2; D gene: TRBD1; CDR3 protein: CASSFKTGTGELFF; CDR3 DNA: TGTGCCAGCAGCTTCAAGACAGGGACCGGGGAGCTGTTTTTT
V gene: TRBV27; clone size: .; J gene: TRBJ1-5; D gene: .; CDR3 protein: CASSLGPGSNQPQHF; CDR3 DNA: TGTGCCAGCAGTTTAGGTCCAGGAAGCAATCAGCCCCAGCATTTT
V gene: TRBV5-6; clone size: .; J gene: TRBJ1-2; D gene: .; CDR3 protein: CASSRVSPGGYTF; CDR3 DNA: TGTGCCAGCAGCCGGGTCTCTCCGGGTGGCTACACCTTC
V gene: TRBV28; clone size: .; J gene: TRBJ2-7; D gene: TRBD1; CDR3 protein: CASSFLVTGGSYEQYF; CDR3 DNA: TGTGCCAGCAGTTTTCTGGTGACAGGGGGCTCCTACGAGCAGTACTTC
V gene: TRBV5-8; clone size: .; J gene: TRBJ2-7; D gene: TRBD1; CDR3 protein: CASSRARDRGREQYF; CDR3 DNA: TGTGCCAGCAGCCGGGCCCGGGACAGGGGGCGCGAGCAGTACTTC
V gene: TRBV29-1; clone size: .; J gene: TRBJ2-1; D gene: .; CDR3 protein: CSVEDRRSSYNEQFF; CDR3 DNA: TGCAGCGTTGAAGATCGGCGGAGCTCCTACAATGAGCAGTTCTTC
V gene: TRBV29-1; clone size: .; J gene: TRBJ2-7; D gene: TRBD1; CDR3 protein: CSVGQGGWGREQYF; CDR3 DNA: TGCAGCGTTGGACAGGGCGGTTGGGGTCGCGAGCAGTACTTC
V gene: TRBV11-2; clone size: .; J gene: TRBJ2-7; D gene: TRBD1; CDR3 protein: CASSPGQGFYEQYF; CDR3 DNA: TGTGCCAGCAGTCCGGGACAGGGTTTCTACGAGCAGTACTTC
V gene: TRBV7-6; clone size: .; J gene: TRBJ1-2; D gene: TRBD1; CDR3 protein: CASSFGGQGILGYTF; CDR3 DNA: TGTGCCAGCAGCTTCGGAGGACAGGGTATACTCGGCTACACCTTC
V gene: TRBV7-8; clone size: .; J gene: TRBJ1-5; D gene: TRBD1; CDR3 protein: CASSSGTGGGQPQHF; CDR3 DNA: TGTGCCAGCAGCTCCGGGACAGGGGGCGGTCAGCCCCAGCATTTT
V gene: TRBV7-2; clone size: .; J gene: TRBJ2-3; D gene: TRBD2; CDR3 protein: CASSFIAGGGDTQYF; CDR3 DNA: TGTGCCAGCAGCTTCATAGCGGGAGGGGGGGATACGCAGTATTTT
V gene: TRBV4-2; clone size: .; J gene: TRBJ2-2; D gene: .; CDR3 protein: CASGLAGPMNTGELFF; CDR3 DNA: TGTGCCAGCGGCCTGGCGGGGCCAATGAACACCGGGGAGCTGTTTTTT
V gene: TRBV2; clone size: .; J gene: TRBJ2-1; D gene: TRBD2; CDR3 protein: CASTGRGLAGAGAYNEQFF; CDR3 DNA: TGTGCCAGCACCGGGAGGGGACTAGCGGGAGCGGGCGCCTACAATGAGCAGTTCTTC
V gene: TRBV12-5; clone size: few; J gene: TRBJ1-1; D gene: .; CDR3 protein: CASGLVRGGNTEAFF; CDR3 DNA: TGTGCTAGTGGTTTGGTACGGGGGGGGAACACTGAAGCTTTCTTT
V gene: TRBV6-6; clone size: .; J gene: TRBJ2-1; D gene: TRBD2; CDR3 protein: CASSWSSGNNEQFF; CDR3 DNA: TGTGCCAGCAGTTGGTCTAGCGGAAACAATGAGCAGTTCTTC
V gene: TRBV7-9; clone size: .; J gene: TRBJ1-1; D gene: TRBD1; CDR3 protein: CASSPVPGTGSMNTEAFF; CDR3 DNA: TGTGCCAGCAGCCCAGTCCCGGGGACAGGGTCCATGAACACTGAAGCTTTCTTT
V gene: TRBV15; clone size: .; J gene: TRBJ2-2; D gene: .; CDR3 protein: CATSRPVPTTNTGELFF; CDR3 DNA: TGTGCCACCAGCAGACCGGTCCCGACAACGAACACCGGGGAGCTGTTTTTT
V gene: TRBV5-4; clone size: .; J gene: TRBJ1-1; D gene: TRBD1; CDR3 protein: CASSSGQGGTEAFF; CDR3 DNA: TGTGCCAGCAGCTCGGGACAGGGAGGCACTGAAGCTTTCTTT
V gene: TRBV19; clone size: .; J gene: TRBJ1-2; D gene: TRBD1; CDR3 protein: CASSNQGEFGYTF; CDR3 DNA: TGTGCCAGTAGTAATCAGGGGGAGTTCGGCTACACCTTC
V gene: TRBV4-1; clone size: few; J gene: TRBJ2-7; D gene: .; CDR3 protein: CASSQERAGYSYEQYF; CDR3 DNA: TGCGCCAGCAGCCAAGAACGAGCGGGCTACTCCTACGAGCAGTACTTC
V gene: TRBV19; clone size: .; J gene: TRBJ2-7; D gene: .; CDR3 protein: CASSKLEVGGTYEQYF; CDR3 DNA: TGTGCCAGTAGTAAGTTGGAGGTAGGAGGGACCTACGAGCAGTACTTC
V gene: TRBV25-1; clone size: .; J gene: TRBJ2-7; D gene: .; CDR3 protein: CASSVSSEQYF; CDR3 DNA: TGTGCCAGCAGTGTGAGTAGCGAGCAGTACTTC
V gene: TRBV19; clone size: .; J gene: TRBJ2-7; D gene: .; CDR3 protein: CASSTGRSYEQYF; CDR3 DNA: TGTGCCAGTAGCACCGGGAGATCCTACGAGCAGTACTTC
V gene: TRBV18; clone size: .; J gene: TRBJ2-5; D gene: TRBD2; CDR3 protein: CASSPPSLRTSGKETQYF; CDR3 DNA: TGTGCCAGCTCACCACCGTCATTAAGGACTAGCGGAAAAGAGACCCAGTACTTC
V gene: TRBV19; clone size: .; J gene: TRBJ2-4; D gene: .; CDR3 protein: CASRLGGAKNIQYF; CDR3 DNA: TGTGCCAGCCGTCTTGGGGGCGCCAAAAATATTCAGTACTTC
V gene: TRBV28; clone size: few; J gene: TRBJ2-5; D gene: .; CDR3 protein: CASSLGHEGEETQYF; CDR3 DNA: TGTGCCAGCAGTTTAGGGCACGAAGGCGAAGAGACCCAGTACTTC
V gene: TRBV7-6; clone size: .; J gene: TRBJ2-5; D gene: .; CDR3 protein: CASSFPQSLRKKTQYF; CDR3 DNA: TGTGCCAGCAGCTTCCCCCAAAGTCTACGAAAAAAGACCCAGTACTTC
V gene: TRBV10-2; clone size: .; J gene: TRBJ2-1; D gene: .; CDR3 protein: CASSERNEQFF; CDR3 DNA: TGCGCCAGCAGTGAGCGGAATGAGCAGTTCTTC
V gene: TRBV7-9; clone size: .; J gene: TRBJ2-7; D gene: TRBD1; CDR3 protein: CASSPVGTELYEQYF; CDR3 DNA: TGTGCCAGCAGCCCTGTTGGGACAGAATTATACGAGCAGTACTTC
V gene: TRBV4-3; clone size: .; J gene: TRBJ2-1; D gene: TRBD2; CDR3 protein: CASSQLGSGIYNEQFF; CDR3 DNA: TGCGCCAGCAGCCAACTGGGGAGCGGGATATACAATGAGCAGTTCTTC
V gene: TRBV5-1; clone size: few; J gene: TRBJ1-4; D gene: TRBD1; CDR3 protein: CASSTGQGTNEKLFF; CDR3 DNA: TGCGCCAGCAGCACGGGACAGGGGACTAATGAAAAACTGTTTTTT
V gene: TRBV7-9; clone size: .; J gene: TRBJ2-5; D gene: .; CDR3 protein: CSSSLRSGGWQYF; CDR3 DNA: TGTTCCAGCAGTCTGCGATCAGGGGGGTGGCAGTACTTC
V gene: TRBV10-3; clone size: .; J gene: TRBJ2-7; D gene: TRBD1; CDR3 protein: CAISGGQAETYSYEQYF; CDR3 DNA: TGTGCCATCAGTGGGGGACAGGCCGAGACTTACTCCTACGAGCAGTACTTC
V gene: TRBV27; clone size: once; J gene: TRBJ1-1; D gene: .; CDR3 protein: CASSSHSRNTEAFF; CDR3 DNA: TGTGCCAGCAGTTCGCATAGTAGGAACACTGAAGCTTTCTTT
V gene: TRBV28; clone size: .; J gene: TRBJ2-5; D gene: TRBD1; CDR3 protein: CASEGQGLLETQYF; CDR3 DNA: TGTGCCAGCGAGGGACAGGGTCTTTTGGAGACCCAGTACTTC
V gene: TRBV27; clone size: .; J gene: TRBJ2-7; D gene: TRBD1; CDR3 protein: CASSLVTGAYEQYF; CDR3 DNA: TGTGCCAGCAGTTTAGTGACAGGGGCTTACGAGCAGTACTTC